This TCR beta chain was identified in a study of beta chain features in type 1 diabetes. Study overall: The patients were much like the healthy donors in age, gender and cell yields. Notes on the study in general: Shorter templates may be favored by PCR, equally so in patients and controls. Shorter TCRB CDR3s, moderately but significantly so, marked every one of the four CD4+ subsets in Type 1 diabetes patients.

Turning to this clone: Its antigen is unidentified.

After removal of 1 base from V and 2 bases from J, the junction contained 8 bases not matched to a gene. This CDR3 is built from 18 residues. Germline V lookup: CDR1 PRHDT, CDR2 FYEKMQ (reference sequence). Expressed TCRB transcripts were sequenced after all isolated RNA was converted to cDNA. The assay was immunoSEQ multiplex PCR, and TCRdb's table has in-frame clones only and misses some. The repertoire holds 600,000 or so clones, with approximately 13% as singletons. The source material was naive CD4+ T cells from blood. The origin of this receptor is a man between 25 and 39 years old with type 1 diabetes. The rearrangement joins TRBV13 to TRBJ1-6; 7 bases fit TRBD1. CDR3 region: CASSLAPQTGPYNSPLHF. The CDR3 region has the DNA TGTGCCAGCAGCTTAGCCCCCCAGACAGGGCCCTATAATTCACCCCTCCACTTT. Filled out from reference TRBV13 and TRBJ1-6, the complete variable domain reads AAGVIQSPRHLIKEKRETATLKCYPIPRHDTVYWYQQGPGQDPQFLISFYEKMQSDKGSIPDRFSAQQFSDYHSELNMSSLELGDSALYFCASSLAPQTGPYNSPLHFGNGTRLTVT.